A selection of T cell receptor beta chains follows, all from one sample in a study of radiotherapy plus CTLA-4 blockade in lung cancer. The protocol was immunoSEQ multiplex PCR, while the TCRdb copy is restricted to in-frame clones and leaves out a portion. The profile shows 35,000 to 45,000 clones, around 70% of them singletons. The sample was peripheral blood, taken from a patient treated with radiotherapy plus ipilimumab. These receptors were collected from a human donor with non-small cell lung cancer who had a partial response to radiotherapy plus ipilimumab. The CDR3 runs from the conserved cysteine through the conserved F or W. D genes are given only for firm matches. The listing skips clone size in some rows; elsewhere it reads once, few, many or a size class.

>TRBV30|TRBJ1-5|.|.
CAWSVRAGFNQPQHF
TGTGCCTGGAGTGTACGTGCAGGGTTCAATCAGCCCCAGCATTTT
>TRBV2|TRBJ1-3|few|.
CASSVGGRNTIYF
TGTGCCAGCAGTGTGGGGGGAAGAAACACCATATATTTT
>TRBV7-9|TRBJ2-5|few|TRBD2
CASREDRDSAGVRETQYF
TGTGCCAGCAGGGAAGACCGGGACTCAGCGGGAGTTAGGGAGACCCAGTACTTC
>TRBV5-1|TRBJ2-7|.|TRBD1
CASSPAGTGRNYEQYF
TGCGCCAGCAGCCCGGCCGGGACAGGGAGAAACTACGAGCAGTACTTC
>TRBV5-4|TRBJ1-1|.|TRBD1
CASSSTTQGGNTEAFF
TGTGCCAGCAGCTCGACCACCCAGGGGGGGAACACTGAAGCTTTCTTT
>TRBV7-9|TRBJ2-7|.|TRBD2
CASSPGTTTYEQYF
TGTGCCAGCAGTCCCGGGACTACGACCTACGAGCAGTACTTC
>TRBV2|TRBJ2-1|once|.
CASRAIGLIYGEQFF
TGTGCCAGCAGAGCAATTGGACTTATCTACGGCGAGCAGTTCTTC
>TRBV9|TRBJ2-4|few|TRBD1
CASSVGGQAADIQYF
TGTGCCAGCAGCGTAGGGGGACAGGCTGCGGACATTCAGTACTTC
>TRBV6-6|TRBJ1-3|.|.
CASSLTGAGNTIYF
TGTGCCAGCAGTTTGACAGGCGCTGGAAACACCATATATTTT
>TRBV29-1|TRBJ1-5|.|.
CSVVVVGYSNQPQHF
TGCAGCGTTGTGGTCGTCGGGTATAGCAATCAGCCCCAGCATTTT
>TRBV10-1|TRBJ1-2|.|.
CASSSRTLPNGYTF
TGCGCCAGCAGCTCTCGGACTCTCCCGAATGGCTACACCTTC
>TRBV5-1|TRBJ1-6|.|TRBD1
CASSLGTTGTDNSPLHF
TGCGCCAGCAGCTTGGGAACTACAGGGACAGATAATTCACCCCTCCACTTT
>TRBV5-1|TRBJ1-1|few|.
CASSLDGQRDTEAFF
TGCGCCAGCAGCTTGGACGGCCAGAGGGACACTGAAGCTTTCTTT
>TRBV14|TRBJ1-1|.|TRBD1
CASSHLTGSNTEAFF
TGTGCCAGCAGCCATCTGACAGGGAGTAACACTGAAGCTTTCTTT
>TRBV28|TRBJ2-1|.|.
CASSKTGLVYNEQFF
TGTGCCAGCAGCAAAACGGGACTTGTATACAATGAGCAGTTCTTC
>TRBV5-5|TRBJ2-7|few|.
CASSLAGSMEPSYEQYF
TGTGCCAGCAGTTTAGCAGGGTCCATGGAACCTTCCTACGAGCAGTACTTC